This TCR beta chain came from a study of cytomegalovirus exposure and HLA in healthy donors. Whole-study findings and limits: Cytomegalovirus association was listed for 150 to 200 TCR beta chains.

On this clone: As yet, its antigen is unknown.

V dropped 1 base and J dropped 0 bases, with 13 bases sitting between them. CDR1 SGHKS and CDR2 YYEKEE come from the germline V gene (reference sequence). The CDR3 length is 17 residues. The data were produced by immunoSEQ multiplex PCR, yet TCRdb's version contains in-frame clones alone and is incomplete. The profile shows 100,000 to 150,000 clones, 80% to 90% of them singletons. The clonotype was recovered from a young woman in good health and CMV-seronegative. The sequenced material came from PBMCs. The chain recombines TRBV5-5 with TRBJ1-4, with D possibly being TRBD1 (5 bases). The CDR3 nucleotides read TGTGCCAGCAGCTTGACAGGTTCCCTTGCAACTAATGAAAAACTGTTTTTT. Translated: CASSLTGSLATNEKLFF.